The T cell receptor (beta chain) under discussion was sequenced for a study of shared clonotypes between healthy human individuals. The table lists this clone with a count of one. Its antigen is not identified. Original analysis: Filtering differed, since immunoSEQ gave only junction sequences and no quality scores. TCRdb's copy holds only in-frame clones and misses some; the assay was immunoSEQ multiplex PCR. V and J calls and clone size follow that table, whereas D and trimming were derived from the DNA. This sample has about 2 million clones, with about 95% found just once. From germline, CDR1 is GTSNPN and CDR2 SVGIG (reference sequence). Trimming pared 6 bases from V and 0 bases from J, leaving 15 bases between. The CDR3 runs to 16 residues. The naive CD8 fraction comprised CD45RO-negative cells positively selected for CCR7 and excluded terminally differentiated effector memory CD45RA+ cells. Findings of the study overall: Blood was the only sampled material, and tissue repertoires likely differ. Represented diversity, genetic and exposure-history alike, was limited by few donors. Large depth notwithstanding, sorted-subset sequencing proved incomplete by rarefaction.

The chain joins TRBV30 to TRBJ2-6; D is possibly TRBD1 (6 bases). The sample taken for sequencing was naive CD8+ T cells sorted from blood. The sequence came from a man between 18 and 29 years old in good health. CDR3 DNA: TGTGCCTGCGACAGGCTCATGAGCTCTGGGGCCAACGTCCTGACTTTC. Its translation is CACDRLMSSGANVLTF.